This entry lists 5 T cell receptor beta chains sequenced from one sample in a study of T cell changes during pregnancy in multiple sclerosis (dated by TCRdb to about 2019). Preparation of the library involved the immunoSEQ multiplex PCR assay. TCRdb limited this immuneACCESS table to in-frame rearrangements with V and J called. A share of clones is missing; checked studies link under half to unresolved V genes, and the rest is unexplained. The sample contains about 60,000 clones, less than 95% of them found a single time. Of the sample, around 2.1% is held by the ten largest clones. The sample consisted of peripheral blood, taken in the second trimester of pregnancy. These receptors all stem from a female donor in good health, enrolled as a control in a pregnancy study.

CDR3 region: CASSLGTSGGEYNEQFF. CDR3 bases: TGTGCCAGCAGCTTAGGGACTAGCGGGGGCGAATACAATGAGCAGTTCTTC. The rearrangement links TRBV7-8 to TRBJ2-1; 13 nucleotides align to TRBD2. The CDR3 is 17 amino acids. The germline CDR1 and CDR2 sequences are SGHVS and FQNEAQ. Trimming took 1 base from V and 4 from J; bases not matched to a gene: 4.

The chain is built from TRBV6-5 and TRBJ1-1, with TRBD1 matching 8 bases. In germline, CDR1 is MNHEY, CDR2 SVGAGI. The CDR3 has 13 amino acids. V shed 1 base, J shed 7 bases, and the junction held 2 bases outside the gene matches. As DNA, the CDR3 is TGTGCCAGCAGTTACTGGGGGACAGGTGAAGCTTTCTTT. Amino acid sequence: CASSYWGTGEAFF.

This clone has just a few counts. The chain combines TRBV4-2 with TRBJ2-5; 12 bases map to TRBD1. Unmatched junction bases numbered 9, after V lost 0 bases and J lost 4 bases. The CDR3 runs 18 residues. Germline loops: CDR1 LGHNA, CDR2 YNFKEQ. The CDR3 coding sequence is TGTGCCAGCAGCCAAGACGGGACAGGGGGCACAGGAGGAGAGACCCAGTACTTC. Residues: CASSQDGTGGTGGETQYF.

The CDR3 is CASSLFWSPLAIDEQYF. CDR3 nucleotides: TGTGCCAGCAGCTTATTTTGGAGTCCTCTGGCTATAGACGAGCAGTACTTC. V and J are TRBV7-2 and TRBJ2-7; D is undetermined. Germline lookup yields CDR1 SGHTA and CDR2 FQGNSA. V was trimmed by 2 bases and J by 5 bases, leaving 22 bases between them. This CDR3 has 17 residues.

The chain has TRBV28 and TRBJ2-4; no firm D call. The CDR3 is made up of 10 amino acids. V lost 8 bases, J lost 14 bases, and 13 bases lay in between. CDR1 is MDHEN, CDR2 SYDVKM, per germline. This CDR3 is CASGGLAKYF. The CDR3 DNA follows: TGTGCCAGCGGCGGATTAGCCAAGTACTTC.